A selection of T cell receptor beta chains follows, all from one sample in a study of blood T cell repertoires in COVID-19. Libraries were prepared by immunoSEQ multiplex PCR; TCRdb keeps only in-frame clonotypes and omits some of them. The sample yields almost 200,000 clones, around four fifths seen once. The sequenced sample consisted of peripheral blood. The receptors stem from a man aged 55 to 69 with COVID-19, enrolled during active disease. Each CDR3 is given with its conserved first and last residue. A D gene is named only where the DNA matches it firmly. Some rows have no size entry. The others give once, few or many, or a class for an expanded clone.

V: TRBV5-4
D: -
J: TRBJ2-1
size: once
DNA: TGTGCCAGCAGCACAAGGCTTGGGGCTCCCAATGAGCAGTTCTTC
CDR3: CASSTRLGAPNEQFF

V: TRBV9
D: -
J: TRBJ1-2
size: -
DNA: TGTGCCAGCAGCGTAGACCCGGTCACCGCCTTTGGCTACACCTTC
CDR3: CASSVDPVTAFGYTF

V: TRBV28
D: -
J: TRBJ1-6
size: -
DNA: TGTGCCAGCAGCAACCCAGGGGCGAATTCACCCCTCCACTTT
CDR3: CASSNPGANSPLHF

V: TRBV7-8
D: -
J: TRBJ1-2
size: -
DNA: TGTGCCAGCAGCGACAGGTTTGCCTATGGCTACACCTTC
CDR3: CASSDRFAYGYTF

V: TRBV6-1
D: -
J: TRBJ1-5
size: -
DNA: TGTGCCAGCAGTGAAGCGGACAGGCCCCAGCATTTT
CDR3: CASSEADRPQHF

V: TRBV7-9
D: -
J: TRBJ2-4
size: -
DNA: TGTGCCAGCAGCCTTGCGGGGGCGTCCAAAAACATTCAGTACTTC
CDR3: CASSLAGASKNIQYF

V: TRBV3-1/TRBV3-2
D: -
J: TRBJ1-3
size: -
DNA: TGTGCCAGCAGCGAACTCGTCGGGGATCCTGGAAACACCATATATTTT
CDR3: CASSELVGDPGNTIYF

V: TRBV13
D: TRBD1
J: TRBJ2-1
size: -
DNA: TGTGCCAGCAGCAAGGGGACAGGGCGCAATGAGCAGTTCTTC
CDR3: CASSKGTGRNEQFF

V: TRBV11-2
D: -
J: TRBJ2-4
size: once
DNA: TGTGCCAGCAGCTCCCCCGGACAGCTAGCCAAAAACATTCAGTACTTC
CDR3: CASSSPGQLAKNIQYF

V: TRBV5-4
D: -
J: TRBJ1-1
size: -
DNA: TGTGCCAGCAGCTTGGATTGGGGGGTGAACACTGAAGCTTTCTTT
CDR3: CASSLDWGVNTEAFF

V: TRBV7-9
D: TRBD1
J: TRBJ1-1
size: once
DNA: TGTGCCAGCAGCTCCCGACAGGGAAGAGGAGCTTTCTTT
CDR3: CASSSRQGRGAFF

V: TRBV19
D: TRBD2
J: TRBJ2-1
size: -
DNA: TGTGCCAGTAGTGCTTTCGGGACTAAGAACAATGAGCAGTTCTTC
CDR3: CASSAFGTKNNEQFF

V: TRBV19
D: -
J: TRBJ1-3
size: -
DNA: TGTGCCAGTAGTTTCCACGGGGGAAACACCATATATTTT
CDR3: CASSFHGGNTIYF

V: TRBV18
D: TRBD1
J: TRBJ2-1
size: -
DNA: TGTGCCAGCTCACCGGGACAGGGGAATGAGCAGTTCTTC
CDR3: CASSPGQGNEQFF

V: TRBV30
D: TRBD2
J: TRBJ2-7
size: -
DNA: TGTGCCTGGAGCCCAGGACTAGCTTTTCCCGAGCAGTACTTC
CDR3: CAWSPGLAFPEQYF

V: TRBV9
D: -
J: TRBJ2-6
size: -
DNA: TGTGCCAGCAGCGTATCTACCGGGGCCAACGTCCTGACTTTC
CDR3: CASSVSTGANVLTF

V: TRBV19
D: -
J: TRBJ1-3
size: -
DNA: TGTGCCAGTAGTAGGACAGCTGATGGAAACACCATATATTTT
CDR3: CASSRTADGNTIYF

V: TRBV27
D: TRBD1
J: TRBJ1-1
size: -
DNA: TGTGCCAGCAGTCCTACAGGGGGCGCGAATGCTTTCTTT
CDR3: CASSPTGGANAFF

V: TRBV3-1/TRBV3-2
D: TRBD1
J: TRBJ1-2
size: -
DNA: TGTGCCAGCAGCCAAGCTGGGACAGGGCATGGCTACACCTTC
CDR3: CASSQAGTGHGYTF

V: TRBV7-2
D: -
J: TRBJ1-2
size: -
DNA: TGTGCCAGCAGCCCGCAGGGTGCGATGAACTATGGCTACACCTTC
CDR3: CASSPQGAMNYGYTF

V: TRBV18
D: TRBD1
J: TRBJ1-2
size: -
DNA: TGTGCCAGCTCACCTTCGACAGGGTCCTATGGCTACACCTTC
CDR3: CASSPSTGSYGYTF

V: TRBV4-1
D: -
J: TRBJ1-1
size: -
DNA: TGCGCCAGCAGCCAATGGACAGTGAACACTGAAGCTTTCTTT
CDR3: CASSQWTVNTEAFF

V: TRBV14
D: TRBD1
J: TRBJ1-6
size: -
DNA: TGTGCCAGCAGCCAACGGACAGGCGGGTACTCACCCCTCCACTTT
CDR3: CASSQRTGGYSPLHF

V: TRBV29-1
D: -
J: TRBJ1-3
size: -
DNA: TGCAGCGTTTCTCAGGGAGGATCCGGAAACACCATATATTTT
CDR3: CSVSQGGSGNTIYF

V: TRBV12-3/TRBV12-4
D: -
J: TRBJ2-2
size: -
DNA: TGTGCCAGCAGTTTGCGGCAATCGGGGGAGCTGTTTTTT
CDR3: CASSLRQSGELFF

V: TRBV7-6
D: TRBD1
J: TRBJ1-4
size: -
DNA: TGTGCCAGCAGCCCGGGACAGGGGAATGAAAAACTGTTTTTT
CDR3: CASSPGQGNEKLFF

V: TRBV27
D: TRBD2
J: TRBJ2-1
size: once
DNA: TGTGCCAGCAGTTTTAGCGGGGGAATCTTGGATGAGCAGTTCTTC
CDR3: CASSFSGGILDEQFF

V: TRBV6-2/TRBV6-3
D: TRBD1
J: TRBJ1-1
size: -
DNA: TGTGCCAGCAGTCGGACAGGGAGGTTCACTGAAGCTTTCTTT
CDR3: CASSRTGRFTEAFF

V: TRBV30
D: -
J: TRBJ1-2
size: once
DNA: TGTGCCTGGAGTGTAAAAGGGCAGGGAGGTGGCTACACCTTC
CDR3: CAWSVKGQGGGYTF

V: TRBV18
D: -
J: TRBJ2-5
size: -
DNA: TGTGCCAGCTCACCTCCAGGGGCAGAGACCCAGTACTTC
CDR3: CASSPPGAETQYF

V: TRBV6-5
D: -
J: TRBJ1-2
size: -
DNA: TGTGCCAGCTCCCGGTCAGGGAACCATGGCTACACCTTC
CDR3: CASSRSGNHGYTF

V: TRBV28
D: TRBD2
J: TRBJ2-1
size: few
DNA: TGTGCCAGCAGTCCCGGACTAGCGGGAAGGCGGGGGAATGAGCAGTTCTTC
CDR3: CASSPGLAGRRGNEQFF

V: TRBV6-2/TRBV6-3
D: TRBD1
J: TRBJ1-2
size: -
DNA: TGTGCCAGCAGTTACCCCAGGGGGCACCAAGGGAGCTACACCTTC
CDR3: CASSYPRGHQGSYTF

V: TRBV29-1
D: -
J: TRBJ1-1
size: -
DNA: TGCAGCGCCCAGACTTCGCTGAACACTGAAGCTTTCTTT
CDR3: CSAQTSLNTEAFF

V: TRBV19
D: TRBD1
J: TRBJ1-4
size: -
DNA: TGTGCCAGCCTAACCCCGGGACAGGCTTACGAAAAACTGTTTTTT
CDR3: CASLTPGQAYEKLFF

V: TRBV6-5
D: -
J: TRBJ1-6
size: -
DNA: TGTGCCAGCAGCCGTGACAGGCGGAATTCACCCCTCCACTTT
CDR3: CASSRDRRNSPLHF

V: TRBV19
D: TRBD1
J: TRBJ1-1
size: once
DNA: TGTGCCAGTAGTACAGGGACAGGAGTTGAAGCTTTCTTT
CDR3: CASSTGTGVEAFF

V: TRBV30
D: -
J: TRBJ1-1
size: -
DNA: TGTGCCTGGAGTGTACTAGGGAGGGGAAGGACTGAAGCTTTCTTT
CDR3: CAWSVLGRGRTEAFF

V: TRBV28
D: TRBD2
J: TRBJ2-2
size: -
DNA: TGTGCCAGCAGTCGACGGACTAGCGGGAGAGCGAGGGGGGAGCTGTTTTTT
CDR3: CASSRRTSGRARGELFF

V: TRBV5-1
D: TRBD2
J: TRBJ2-3
size: -
DNA: TGCGCCAGCAGCAAGGATCTAGCGGAGCGACATACGCAGTATTTT
CDR3: CASSKDLAERHTQYF

V: TRBV3-1/TRBV3-2
D: TRBD1
J: TRBJ1-1
size: -
DNA: TGTGCCAGCAGCCAGGTCAGGGGGACTGAAGCTTTCTTT
CDR3: CASSQVRGTEAFF

V: TRBV24-1
D: TRBD1
J: TRBJ2-6
size: -
DNA: TGTGCCACCAGTGAGGGACAGGGGGCCTACTCTGGGGCCAACGTCCTGACTTTC
CDR3: CATSEGQGAYSGANVLTF

V: TRBV6-4
D: -
J: TRBJ2-2
size: -
DNA: TGTGCCAGCAGTGATAGCGGGAACACCGGGGAGCTGTTTTTT
CDR3: CASSDSGNTGELFF

V: TRBV13
D: -
J: TRBJ2-7
size: -
DNA: TGTGCCAGCAGAGGAGGTAGCCACGAGCAGTACTTC
CDR3: CASRGGSHEQYF

V: TRBV30
D: -
J: TRBJ2-7
size: -
DNA: TGTGCCTGGACCCCTGGCGGCAGAGGCGAGCAGTACTTC
CDR3: CAWTPGGRGEQYF

V: TRBV3-1/TRBV3-2
D: -
J: TRBJ1-5
size: -
DNA: TGTGCCAGCAGCCAAGGAGGTTCTAGCAATCAGCCCCAGCATTTT
CDR3: CASSQGGSSNQPQHF

V: TRBV5-8
D: TRBD1
J: TRBJ1-1
size: -
DNA: TGTGCCAGCAGCTTGGCGGGGACAGCGAACACTGAAGCTTTCTTT
CDR3: CASSLAGTANTEAFF

V: TRBV6-1
D: -
J: TRBJ2-2
size: -
DNA: TGTGCCAGCAGTGAGCGGGACGCCGGGGAGCTGTTTTTT
CDR3: CASSERDAGELFF

V: TRBV5-5
D: TRBD1
J: TRBJ1-1
size: -
DNA: TGTGCCAGCAGCTGGGACAGGGGGAACACTGAAGCTTTCTTT
CDR3: CASSWDRGNTEAFF

V: TRBV7-2
D: -
J: TRBJ1-2
size: -
DNA: TGTGCCAGCAGCCGCCTGGACAGTAACTATGGCTACACCTTC
CDR3: CASSRLDSNYGYTF

V: TRBV19
D: TRBD1
J: TRBJ2-7
size: -
DNA: TGTGCCAGTAGTATTGGTGACAGGGCCTACGAGCAGTACTTC
CDR3: CASSIGDRAYEQYF

V: TRBV5-1
D: -
J: TRBJ2-7
size: -
DNA: TGCGCCAGCAGCTCCCGGACTCTGGAGCAGTACTTC
CDR3: CASSSRTLEQYF

V: TRBV15
D: -
J: TRBJ1-2
size: few
DNA: TGTGCCACCAGCAGAGATGTTGGGGGGGCTGGGTATGGCTACACCTTC
CDR3: CATSRDVGGAGYGYTF

V: TRBV7-9
D: -
J: TRBJ2-3
size: -
DNA: TGTGCCAGCAGCTTCGATCTAGCGAAACGCACAGATACGCAGTATTTT
CDR3: CASSFDLAKRTDTQYF

V: TRBV12-3/TRBV12-4
D: TRBD1
J: TRBJ1-1
size: -
DNA: TGTGCCAGCAGTCGGACAGGGAACACTGAAGCTTTCTTT
CDR3: CASSRTGNTEAFF

V: TRBV9
D: TRBD1
J: TRBJ2-1
size: once
DNA: TGTGCCAGCAGCCCACAGGGGGCGGGGAGCTACAATGAGCAGTTCTTC
CDR3: CASSPQGAGSYNEQFF

V: TRBV4-1
D: TRBD1
J: TRBJ2-3
size: -
DNA: TGCGCCAGCAGCCAAGAGGGGCAGGGGGCAGATACGCAGTATTTT
CDR3: CASSQEGQGADTQYF

V: TRBV6-4
D: TRBD1
J: TRBJ1-6
size: -
DNA: TGTGCCAGCAGCAGACAGGGGGCAGGGAATTCACCCCTCCACTTT
CDR3: CASSRQGAGNSPLHF

V: TRBV15
D: TRBD1
J: TRBJ1-6
size: -
DNA: TGTGCCACCAGCAGAGAGACAGGGGTGTGGAATTCACCCCTCCACTTT
CDR3: CATSRETGVWNSPLHF